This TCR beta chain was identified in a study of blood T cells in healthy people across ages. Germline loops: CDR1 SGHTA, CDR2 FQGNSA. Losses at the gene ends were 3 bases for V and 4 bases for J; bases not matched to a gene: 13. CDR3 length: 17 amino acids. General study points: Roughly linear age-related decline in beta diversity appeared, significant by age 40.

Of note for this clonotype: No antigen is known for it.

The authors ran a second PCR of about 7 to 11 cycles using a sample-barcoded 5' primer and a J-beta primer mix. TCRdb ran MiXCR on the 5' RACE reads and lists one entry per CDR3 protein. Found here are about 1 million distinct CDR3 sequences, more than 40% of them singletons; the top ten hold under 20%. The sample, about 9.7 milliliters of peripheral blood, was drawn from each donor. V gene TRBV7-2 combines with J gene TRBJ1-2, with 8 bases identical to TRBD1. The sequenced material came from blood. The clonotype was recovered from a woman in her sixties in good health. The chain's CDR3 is CASSFGQGSKYAYGYTF. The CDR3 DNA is TGTGCCAGCAGCTTTGGACAGGGTTCAAAGTACGCCTATGGCTACACCTTC.